These 10 T cell receptor beta chains share one sample of origin, sequenced in a study of siplizumab effects on memory and regulatory T cells. The assay was immunoSEQ multiplex PCR, and TCRdb's table has in-frame clones only and misses some. Here the sample spans tens of thousands of clones, over 95% being singletons. The sample was naive CD8+ T cells sorted from blood. These receptor sequences come from a human donor in good health.

V gene TRBV19 combines with J gene TRBJ2-7; D unclear. Germline loops: CDR1 LNHDA, CDR2 SQIVND (reference sequence). The V end lost 3 bases, the J end lost 2 bases, and 5 bases lay between the germline ends. The CDR3 consists of 12 residues. The CDR3 DNA sequence: TGTGCCAGTAGTATCCCGGCCTACGAGCAGTACTTC. Amino acid sequence: CASSIPAYEQYF.

The J gene is TRBJ2-1, the V gene TRBV4-1; no reliable D call. The CDR3 totals 15 residues. Trimming shortened V by 0 bases and J by 6 bases, and 12 bases separated the two germline ends. Germline values: CDR1 MGHRA, CDR2 YSYEKL. DNA of the CDR3: TGCGCCAGCAGCCAAGAGCAGTATACGGGCAATGAGCAGTTCTTC. Residues: CASSQEQYTGNEQFF.

V and J are TRBV9 and TRBJ2-2, with D uncertain. Germline loops: CDR1 SGDLS, CDR2 YYNGEE. The CDR3 runs to 15 residues. V was clipped by 0 bases and J by 7 bases, with 13 bases between them. CDR3 region: CASSVGDTLGGELFF. The CDR3 DNA is TGTGCCAGCAGCGTAGGAGATACGTTAGGCGGGGAGCTGTTTTTT.

This clone was recorded only once. This sequence joins TRBV27 and TRBJ2-7; D is possibly TRBD1 (6 bases). Trimming pared 5 bases from V and 3 bases from J, leaving 14 bases between. In germline, CDR1 is MNHEY, CDR2 SMNVEV (reference sequence). CDR3 length: 14 residues. The CDR3 DNA is TGTGCCAGCAGTCCGAGAGAACAGGGCTACGAGCAGTACTTC. Its protein product is CASSPREQGYEQYF.

This chain connects TRBV4-1 to TRBJ2-5; D remains unclear. There are 12 residues in the CDR3. Germline lookup yields CDR1 MGHRA and CDR2 YSYEKL. With 4 bases removed from V and 5 bases from J, the gap between germline ends came to 8 bases. As DNA, the CDR3 is TGCGCCAGCAGCCCCGGCAGGGAGACCCAGTACTTC. This encodes CASSPGRETQYF.

V gene TRBV7-9 combines with J gene TRBJ2-5; D uncertain. CDR1 and CDR2 (germline): SEHNR, FQNEAQ (reference sequence). CDR3 size: 13 residues. V lost 6 bases and J lost 5, with 13 bases in between. The CDR3: CASSGLARETQYF. DNA for the CDR3: TGTGCCAGCAGTGGGTTAGCACGGGAGACCCAGTACTTC.

The chain couples TRBV7-2 to TRBJ2-7, with 11 bases lining up with TRBD2. V dropped 1 base and J dropped 4; count of bases not matched to a gene: 12. Germline-derived CDR1 and CDR2 are SGHTA and FQGNSA. The CDR3 is 18 amino acids. CDR3 in DNA: TGTGCCAGCAGCTTAGGAGGGGGACTAGCGGCGCTACGGTACGAGCAGTACTTC. Its protein is CASSLGGGLAALRYEQYF.

This chain joins TRBV4-1 and TRBJ1-2, with D hard to call. Germline CDR1 is MGHRA and CDR2 is YSYEKL. This CDR3 has 14 residues. V lost 0 bases, J lost 3 bases, and 8 bases lay in between. The CDR3 bases are TGCGCCAGCAGCCAAGAAGAAGATTACTATGGCTACACCTTC. Translating gives CASSQEEDYYGYTF.

The chain couples TRBV4-3 to TRBJ2-7, with D possibly matching TRBD1 (5 bases). The V end was cut by 0 bases, the J end by 1 base, with 10 bases between. The CDR3 runs to 15 residues. Germline V gives CDR1 LGHNA, CDR2 YSLEER. For the CDR3, the DNA is TGCGCCAGCAGCCAAGATAACGGACAATCCTACGAGCAGTACTTC. Its protein is CASSQDNGQSYEQYF.

V is TRBV4-2 and J is TRBJ2-7; D call uncertain. Germline loops: CDR1 LGHNA, CDR2 YNFKEQ. The CDR3 is 16 amino acids. Trimming cost V 0 bases and J 3 bases, with 15 bases left between them. For the CDR3, the DNA is TGTGCCAGCAGCCAAGATAGTCTAGGGTCAAGCTACGAGCAGTACTTC. This translates into CASSQDSLGSSYEQYF.